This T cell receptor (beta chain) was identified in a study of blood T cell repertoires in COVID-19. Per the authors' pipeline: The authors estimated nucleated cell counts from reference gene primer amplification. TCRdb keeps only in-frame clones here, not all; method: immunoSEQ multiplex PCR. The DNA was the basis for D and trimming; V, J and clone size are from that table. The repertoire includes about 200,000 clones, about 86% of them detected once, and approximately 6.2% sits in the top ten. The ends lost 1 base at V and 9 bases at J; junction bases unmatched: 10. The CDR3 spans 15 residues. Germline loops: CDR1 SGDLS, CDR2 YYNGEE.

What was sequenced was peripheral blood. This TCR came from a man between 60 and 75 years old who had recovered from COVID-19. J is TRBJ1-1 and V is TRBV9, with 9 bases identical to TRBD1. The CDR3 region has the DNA TGTGCCAGCAGCGTAACAGGGGGCCCCCGAGAGAAAGCTTTCTTT. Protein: CASSVTGGPREKAFF.